This T cell receptor (beta chain) was identified during a study of blood T cell repertoires in COVID-19. Study context: T cells, B-cell-depleted T cells, or PBMCs provided the cDNA or gDNA that served as material.

The trim removed 3 bases at V and 7 bases at J, leaving 13 bases unmatched. Looked up from germline, CDR1 is SGHKS and CDR2 is YYEKEE (reference sequence). This CDR3 spans 16 amino acids. Libraries were prepared by immunoSEQ multiplex PCR; TCRdb keeps only in-frame clonotypes and omits some of them. The sample has hundreds of thousands of clones; 80% to 85% are singletons. Individuals drawn from around 25 US areas were roughly 18 to 95 years old. Allocation to cohorts depended on clinical history reported by the participants. Sequencing input: PBMCs or T cells enriched from blood (not recorded which). The sequence derives from a man aged 40-55 years who had been exposed to COVID-19. The V gene is TRBV5-5, the J gene TRBJ2-7; 10 bases are a match to TRBD1. The DNA of the CDR3 is TGTGCCAGCAGCTCTCCTTTTGGACAGGGGGGTAGGGAGCAGTACTTC. Amino acid sequence: CASSSPFGQGGREQYF.